This is a list of T cell receptor beta chains from one sample in a study of OX40 agonist ivuxolimab in advanced cancers. The table came from immunoSEQ multiplex PCR; TCRdb's copy has only in-frame clones and leaves some out. Among tens of thousands of clones listed, around four fifths were seen once. This specimen was CD4+ or CD8+ T cells sorted from blood, taken in a trial of the OX40 agonist ivuxolimab. All receptors come from an adult with an advanced solid tumor such as melanoma, head and neck, liver or kidney cancer. Each CDR3 is given without its conserved first and last residue.

>TRBJ1-2|TRBV20-1
SAPVPGGYT
>TRBJ1-4|TRBV19
ASNWGSPNEKLF
>TRBJ2-7|TRBV7-6
ASSSEAGNYEQY
>TRBJ1-6|TRBV7-9
ASSPPEGTPNSPLH
>TRBJ2-7|TRBV5-4
ASSLAGDRSRYEQY
>TRBJ2-7|TRBV29-1
SARGAGDEQY
>TRBJ2-5|TRBV5-6
ASSSSQGAGETQY
>TRBJ2-3|TRBV6-6
ASSSSGGTDTQY
>TRBJ2-1|TRBV6-1
ASSEVLQSSYNEQF
>TRBJ1-1|TRBV7-3
ASSLDSNTEAF
>TRBJ1-6|TRBV9
ASSEEDRGNSPLH
>TRBJ2-3|TRBV4-3
ASSQALWSGGDRSTDTQY
>TRBJ2-5|TRBV5-1
ASSLEGGRKETQY
>TRBJ1-1|TRBV7-2
ASSPTGGGGEAF
>TRBJ2-7|TRBV19
ASRPGTDYEQY
>TRBJ1-6|TRBV27
ASSLSATYNSPLH
>TRBJ2-3|TRBV9
ASSFRILGGGDTQY
>TRBJ1-3|TRBV7-9
ASSLASGGTGNTIY
>TRBJ1-1|TRBV5-1
ASSSDRLNTEAF
>TRBJ2-2|TRBV5-1
ASSLDVSPTGELF